The rows below give T cell receptor beta chains drawn from one sample of a study of blood T cell repertoires in COVID-19. Some clones are missing from TCRdb's copy, which holds only in-frame ones; the method was immunoSEQ multiplex PCR. The sample carries around 210,000 clones, roughly 85% recorded once. Sequencing was performed on peripheral blood. The origin of the receptors is a man aged 45 to 65 with COVID-19, enrolled during active disease. Both conserved end residues are part of each CDR3. Fields, in order: J gene, V gene, D gene, clone size, CDR3 protein, CDR3 DNA. A D gene is named only where the DNA matches it firmly. The listing skips clone size in some rows; elsewhere it reads once, few, many or a size class.

>TRBJ1-1|TRBV7-2|.|.
CASSLGIRGNTEAFF
TGTGCCAGCAGCTTAGGGATTCGAGGGAACACTGAAGCTTTCTTT
>TRBJ2-7|TRBV19|TRBD2|few
CASTPAGGNMVEQYF
TGTGCCAGTACCCCCGCGGGGGGAAACATGGTCGAGCAGTACTTC
>TRBJ1-2|TRBV30|.|.
CAWSLGLWAYTF
TGTGCCTGGAGTTTGGGACTTTGGGCCTACACCTTC
>TRBJ1-5|TRBV5-1|.|.
CASSLQGSYSNQPQHF
TGCGCCAGCAGCTTGCAGGGGTCATATAGCAATCAGCCCCAGCATTTT
>TRBJ2-1|TRBV7-8|TRBD1|.
CASSLGGGLHNEQFF
TGTGCCAGCAGCTTAGGAGGGGGCCTACACAATGAGCAGTTCTTC
>TRBJ2-2|TRBV5-5|TRBD2|.
CASSPRGGANTGELFF
TGTGCCAGCAGCCCGCGGGGAGGGGCGAACACCGGGGAGCTGTTTTTT
>TRBJ2-2|TRBV5-3|.|.
CARSSSAGVSTGELFF
TGTGCCAGAAGCTCGTCGGCCGGGGTGAGCACCGGGGAGCTGTTTTTT
>TRBJ2-7|TRBV29-1|.|.
CSGGQIYEQYF
TGCAGCGGGGGACAAATCTACGAGCAGTACTTC
>TRBJ2-7|TRBV2|.|.
CASRSESVAYEQYF
TGTGCCAGCAGAAGTGAGTCGGTAGCGTACGAGCAGTACTTC
>TRBJ2-7|TRBV6-6|TRBD1|once
CASKRTGVYEQYF
TGTGCCAGCAAGCGGACAGGGGTATACGAGCAGTACTTC
>TRBJ1-5|TRBV6-5|TRBD1|.
CASRRTGGQPQHF
TGTGCCAGCAGACGGACAGGGGGCCAGCCCCAGCATTTT
>TRBJ1-2|TRBV4-1|.|once
CASSQERGGRGNGYTF
TGCGCCAGCAGCCAAGAAAGAGGGGGTAGGGGGAATGGCTACACCTTC
>TRBJ2-7|TRBV5-4|.|.
CASSLDRDHEQYF
TGTGCCAGCAGCTTGGACAGGGACCACGAGCAGTACTTC
>TRBJ1-1|TRBV28|.|.
CASLGDWYTEAFF
TGTGCCAGCCTAGGGGATTGGTACACTGAAGCTTTCTTT
>TRBJ1-5|TRBV28|TRBD1|.
CASSIYRTGRSNQPQHF
TGTGCCAGCAGTATTTACAGGACAGGGAGAAGCAATCAGCCCCAGCATTTT
>TRBJ1-5|TRBV2|.|.
CASSEGINQPQHF
TGTGCCAGCAGCGAGGGAATCAATCAGCCCCAGCATTTT
>TRBJ2-2|TRBV6-6|.|.
CACSTGFSIGELFF
TGTGCCTGCTCTACAGGGTTTTCGATCGGGGAGCTGTTTTTT
>TRBJ2-7|TRBV28|.|.
CASRHLTEQYF
TGTGCCAGCAGACACCTGACAGAGCAGTACTTC
>TRBJ1-1|TRBV27|.|many
CASSFIAVGQGRVEAFF
TGTGCCAGCAGTTTTATCGCAGTGGGGCAGGGAAGGGTTGAAGCTTTCTTT
>TRBJ1-5|TRBV27|.|many
CASSLSQGLSNQPQHF
TGTGCCAGCAGTTTATCTCAGGGTTTGAGCAATCAGCCCCAGCATTTT
>TRBJ2-4|TRBV9|.|.
CASSGGDGIAKNIQYF
TGTGCCAGCAGCGGGGGGGACGGCATCGCCAAAAACATTCAGTACTTC
>TRBJ2-2|TRBV18|.|.
CASSLRPDTGELFF
TGTGCCAGCTCACTCAGGCCCGACACCGGGGAGCTGTTTTTT
>TRBJ2-7|TRBV7-9|.|.
CASSFQFSEQYF
TGTGCCAGCAGCTTTCAGTTCAGTGAGCAGTACTTC